This T cell receptor beta chain was recorded in a study of blood T cells in healthy people across ages. Study results and limitations: Observed TCR beta diversity per million T cells went down as age went up. This fall followed a roughly linear course with age. TCR beta diversity tracked closely with naive T cell percentage. Diversity estimates from one million T cells were considered underestimates.

With 0 bases removed from V and 7 bases from J, the gap between germline ends came to 16 bases. This CDR3 is 15 amino acids long. CDR1 and CDR2 (germline): DFQATT, SNEGSKA (reference sequence). A second PCR, run for about 7 to 11 cycles, used a sample-barcoded 5' primer plus a J-beta primer mix. TCRdb re-called the 5' RACE reads through MiXCR, storing one row per CDR3 protein. Of approximately 810,000 distinct CDR3 sequences in the sample, 25% to 35% were seen once. In its sample, this clonotype was seen many times. The antigen remains undetermined. The source material was blood. The chain links TRBV20-1 to TRBJ2-1; D not certain. The receptor's source is a woman older than 75 in good health. In DNA, the CDR3 is TGCAGTGCTAGAGATGCGGCTAAGGCTAATAATGAGCAGTTCTTC. Translating it yields CSARDAAKANNEQFF.